The clone carrying this TCR beta chain was observed a few times. MiXCR was run by TCRdb on the 5' RACE reads, yielding one entry per CDR3 protein. The table has roughly 150,000 distinct CDR3 sequences, 6% to 7.5% seen once. The data are from a study of T cells after yellow fever vaccination. CDR3 length equals 13 residues. V usage is TRBV21-1 and J usage is TRBJ1-5; the table assigns TRBD1, which was not confirmed against the DNA. TRBV21-1 is recorded as a pseudogene. The input for sequencing was CD4+ T cells sorted from PBMCs, taken 4 to 5 days after the first yellow fever vaccination. The receptor was isolated from a man aged 18 to 29 who received the YFV17D yellow fever vaccine. The CDR3 bases are TGTGCCAGTCCGAGGGGGGCAAGGCAGCCCCAGCATTTT. Translated, it gives CASPRGARQPQHF.